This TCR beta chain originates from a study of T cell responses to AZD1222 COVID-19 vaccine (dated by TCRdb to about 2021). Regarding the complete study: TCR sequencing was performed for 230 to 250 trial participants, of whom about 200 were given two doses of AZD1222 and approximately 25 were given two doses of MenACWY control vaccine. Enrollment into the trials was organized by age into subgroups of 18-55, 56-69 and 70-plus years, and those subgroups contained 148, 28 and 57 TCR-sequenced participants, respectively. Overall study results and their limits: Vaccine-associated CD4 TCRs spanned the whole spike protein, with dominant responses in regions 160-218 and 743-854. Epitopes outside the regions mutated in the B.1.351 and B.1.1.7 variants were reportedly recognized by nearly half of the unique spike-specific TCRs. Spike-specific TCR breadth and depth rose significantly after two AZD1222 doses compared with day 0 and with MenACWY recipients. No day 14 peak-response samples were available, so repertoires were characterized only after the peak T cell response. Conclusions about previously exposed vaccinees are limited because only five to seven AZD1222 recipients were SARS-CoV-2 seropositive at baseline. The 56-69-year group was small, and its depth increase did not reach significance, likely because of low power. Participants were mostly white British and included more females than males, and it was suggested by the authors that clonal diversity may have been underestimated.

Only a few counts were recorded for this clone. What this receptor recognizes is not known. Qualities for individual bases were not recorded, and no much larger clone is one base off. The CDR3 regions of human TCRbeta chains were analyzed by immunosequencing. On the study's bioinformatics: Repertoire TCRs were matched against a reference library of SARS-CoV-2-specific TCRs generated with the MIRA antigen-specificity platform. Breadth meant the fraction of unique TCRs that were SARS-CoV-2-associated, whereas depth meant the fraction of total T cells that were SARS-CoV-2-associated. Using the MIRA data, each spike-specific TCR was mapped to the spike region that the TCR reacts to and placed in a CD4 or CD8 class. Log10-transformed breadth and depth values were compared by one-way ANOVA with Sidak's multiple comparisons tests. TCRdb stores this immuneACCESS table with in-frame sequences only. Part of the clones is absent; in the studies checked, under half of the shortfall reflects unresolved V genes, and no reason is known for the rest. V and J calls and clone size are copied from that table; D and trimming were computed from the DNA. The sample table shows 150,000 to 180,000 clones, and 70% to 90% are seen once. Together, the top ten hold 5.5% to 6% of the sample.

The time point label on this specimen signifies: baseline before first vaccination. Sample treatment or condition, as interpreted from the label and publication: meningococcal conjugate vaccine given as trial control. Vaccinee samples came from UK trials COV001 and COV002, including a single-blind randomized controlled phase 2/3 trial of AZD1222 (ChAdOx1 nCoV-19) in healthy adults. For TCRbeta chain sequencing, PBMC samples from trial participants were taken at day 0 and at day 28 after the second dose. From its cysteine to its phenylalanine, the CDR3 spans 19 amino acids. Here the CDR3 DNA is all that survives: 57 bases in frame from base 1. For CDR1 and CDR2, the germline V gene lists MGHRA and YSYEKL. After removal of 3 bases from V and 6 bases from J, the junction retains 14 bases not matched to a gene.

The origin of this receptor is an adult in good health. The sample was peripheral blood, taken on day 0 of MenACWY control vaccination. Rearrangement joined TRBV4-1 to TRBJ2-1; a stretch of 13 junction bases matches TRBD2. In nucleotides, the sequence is TGCGCCAGCAGCCACCCTATCTCGACTAGCGGGAGGAAGGGCAATGAGCAGTTCTTC. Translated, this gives CASSHPISTSGRKGNEQFF.